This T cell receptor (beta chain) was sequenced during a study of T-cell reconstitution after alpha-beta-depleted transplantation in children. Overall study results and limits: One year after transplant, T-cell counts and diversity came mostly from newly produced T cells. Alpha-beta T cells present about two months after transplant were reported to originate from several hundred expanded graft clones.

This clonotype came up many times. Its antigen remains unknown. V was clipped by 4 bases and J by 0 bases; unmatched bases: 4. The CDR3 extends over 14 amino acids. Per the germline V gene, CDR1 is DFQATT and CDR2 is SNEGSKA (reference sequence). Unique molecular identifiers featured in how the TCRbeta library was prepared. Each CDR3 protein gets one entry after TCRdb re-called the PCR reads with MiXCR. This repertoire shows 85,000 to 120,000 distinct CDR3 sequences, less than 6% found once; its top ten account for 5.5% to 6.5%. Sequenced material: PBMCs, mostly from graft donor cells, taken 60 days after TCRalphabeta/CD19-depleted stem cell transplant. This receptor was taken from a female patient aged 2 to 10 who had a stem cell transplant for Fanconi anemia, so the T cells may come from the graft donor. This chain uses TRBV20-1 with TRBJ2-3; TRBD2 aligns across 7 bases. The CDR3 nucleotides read TGCAGTGCTATTAGCGGGCCTAGCACAGATACGCAGTATTTT. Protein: CSAISGPSTDTQYF.